These T cell receptor beta chains were read from a single sample in a study of T cell responses to AZD1222 COVID-19 vaccine. Data came from immunoSEQ multiplex PCR; TCRdb stores just in-frame clones and leaves some out. This sample has 120,000 to 150,000 clones, with 90% to 95% found just once. Material: peripheral blood, obtained on day 0 of AZD1222 vaccination. Receptors originate from an adult in good health. Each CDR3 is given with its conserved first and last residue. Fields, in order: V gene, J gene, D gene, clone size, CDR3 length, CDR3 DNA, CDR3 protein. D genes are given only for firm matches. Where a row states a size, it is once, few, many or the class of an expanded clone; other rows omit it.

v_gene: TRBV5-5; j_gene: TRBJ2-1; d_gene: TRBD2; abundance: NA; len: 16; CDR3nt: TGTGCCAGCAGCCCCTATAGGACTAGCGGGAGAGGTGAGCAGTTCTTC; CDR3aa: CASSPYRTSGRGEQFF
v_gene: TRBV6-5; j_gene: TRBJ1-2; d_gene: NA; abundance: NA; len: 11; CDR3nt: TGTGCCAGCGGCTACAGGGACGGCTACACCTTC; CDR3aa: CASGYRDGYTF
v_gene: TRBV14; j_gene: TRBJ2-3; d_gene: NA; abundance: NA; len: 15; CDR3nt: TGTGCCAGCAGCCAAAGCGGAATCAGCACAGATACGCAGTATTTT; CDR3aa: CASSQSGISTDTQYF
v_gene: TRBV28; j_gene: TRBJ1-2; d_gene: TRBD1; abundance: once; len: 14; CDR3nt: TGTGCCAGCAGTTCAGACAGGGAAAACTATGGCTACACCTTC; CDR3aa: CASSSDRENYGYTF
v_gene: TRBV2; j_gene: TRBJ2-3; d_gene: NA; abundance: NA; len: 14; CDR3nt: TGTGCCAGCCGTCGGGGAGGCGGGACAGATACGCAGTATTTT; CDR3aa: CASRRGGGTDTQYF
v_gene: TRBV11-2; j_gene: TRBJ1-3; d_gene: NA; abundance: NA; len: 18; CDR3nt: TGTGCCAGCAGCACGCAGTTACTGACGGTCCACTCTGGAAACACCATATATTTT; CDR3aa: CASSTQLLTVHSGNTIYF
v_gene: TRBV6-5; j_gene: TRBJ1-6; d_gene: NA; abundance: NA; len: 14; CDR3nt: TGTGCCAGCAGTATAACCGGGGGTAATTCACCCCTCCACTTT; CDR3aa: CASSITGGNSPLHF
v_gene: TRBV3-1/TRBV3-2; j_gene: TRBJ1-1; d_gene: TRBD1; abundance: NA; len: 22; CDR3nt: TGTGCCAGCAGCCCGCAACTCTACAGGGGTTTTACATTGAAGCACATGAACACTGAAGCTTTCTTT; CDR3aa: CASSPQLYRGFTLKHMNTEAFF
v_gene: TRBV4-3; j_gene: TRBJ2-7; d_gene: NA; abundance: NA; len: 15; CDR3nt: TGCGCCAGCAGCCAAGATGAGCAGGGGGGCTACGAGCAGTACTTC; CDR3aa: CASSQDEQGGYEQYF
v_gene: TRBV13; j_gene: TRBJ1-4; d_gene: NA; abundance: few; len: 15; CDR3nt: TGTGCCAGCAGCTTACTTCGGGGGGCGAACGAAAAACTGTTTTTT; CDR3aa: CASSLLRGANEKLFF
v_gene: TRBV14; j_gene: TRBJ2-1; d_gene: NA; abundance: NA; len: 20; CDR3nt: TGTGCCAGCAGCCAGACAGGGGAAACATACATCGGGGGGGAGGCGAATGAGCAGTTCTTC; CDR3aa: CASSQTGETYIGGEANEQFF
v_gene: TRBV7-2; j_gene: TRBJ2-5; d_gene: NA; abundance: NA; len: 13; CDR3nt: TGTGCCAGCAGGGCTGGGGCGAAAGAGACCCAGTACTTC; CDR3aa: CASRAGAKETQYF
v_gene: TRBV4-3; j_gene: TRBJ2-5; d_gene: TRBD1; abundance: once; len: 15; CDR3nt: TGCGCCAGCAGCCATGTACAGGGGGTAGCGGAGACCCAGTACTTC; CDR3aa: CASSHVQGVAETQYF